The 9 T cell receptor beta chains below were found in one sample sequenced in a study of CD8 T cells in Susac syndrome. The RNA, 0.5 to 1 ug, was put through reverse transcription using random hexamers. Each CDR3 protein is one row after TCRdb ran MiXCR on the immunoSEQ multiplex PCR reads. The sample lists a few hundred thousand distinct CDR3 sequences, about 94% seen once, with around 0.13% in the top ten. The sample was CD8+ T cells from PBMCs. Every receptor here comes from a human donor with multiple sclerosis.

V is TRBV5-6 and J is TRBJ1-2, with D possibly TRBD1 on 5 matching bases. V lost 3 bases and J 5 bases, leaving 17 bases between the germline ends. The CDR3 covers 15 residues. The V gene's germline CDR1 is SGHDT and CDR2 YYEEEE. CDR3 residues: CASSWGGTATYGYTF. The CDR3 DNA sequence: TGTGCCAGCAGCTGGGGGGGGACGGCCACTTATGGCTACACCTTC.

The chain is built from TRBV2 and TRBJ2-7, with 8 bases identical to TRBD1. Germline lookup yields CDR1 SNHLY and CDR2 FYNNEI. With V trimmed by 7 bases and J by 5 bases, 7 bases remained unmatched. The CDR3 is made up of 13 amino acids. CDR3 sequence: CASNEEDRDEQYF. CDR3 coding DNA: TGTGCCAGCAACGAGGAGGACAGGGACGAGCAGTACTTC.

The chain joins TRBV9 to TRBJ2-7; TRBD1 matches 8 bases. The CDR3 has 14 residues. Germline V lookup: CDR1 SGDLS, CDR2 YYNGEE. Losses at the gene ends were 0 bases for V and 3 bases for J; bases not matched to a gene: 2. The CDR3 loop is CASSVAGTGYEQYF. CDR3 DNA: TGTGCCAGCAGCGTAGCAGGGACAGGCTACGAGCAGTACTTC.

The chain is built from TRBV15 and TRBJ1-4; maybe TRBD1 (6 bases). This CDR3 is built from 15 residues. Germline CDR1 and CDR2: LNHNV and YYDKDF (reference sequence). Trimming removed 5 bases from V and 0 bases from J, with 10 bases in between. The CDR3, as DNA: TGTGCCACCAGCTGGAACAGGGCAACTAATGAAAAACTGTTTTTT. It translates to CATSWNRATNEKLFF.

This clonotype was seen more than once but under ten times. The chain links TRBV5-6 to TRBJ1-2; D not resolved. This CDR3 has 14 amino acids. The germline V gene encodes CDR1 SGHDT and CDR2 YYEEEE. V dropped 0 bases and J dropped 4 bases, with 10 bases sitting between them. CDR3: CASSLAGGSYGYTF. The CDR3, as DNA: TGTGCCAGCAGCTTGGCCGGTGGTTCCTATGGCTACACCTTC. Combining the CDR3 with reference TRBV5-6 and TRBJ1-2 gives the whole variable domain DAGVTQSPTHLIKTRGQQVTLRCSPKSGHDTVSWYQQALGQGPQFIFQYYEEEERQRGNFPDRFSGHQFPNYSSELNVNALLLGDSALYLCASSLAGGSYGYTFGSGTRLTVV.

The chain recombines TRBV24-1 with TRBJ2-5; D is possibly TRBD2 (6 bases). V lost 8 bases, J lost 2 bases, and 29 bases lay in between. The germline V gene encodes CDR1 KGHDR and CDR2 SFDVKD. The CDR3 contains 19 residues. CDR3 in amino acids: CATKPTSSKLAPRQETQYF. CDR3 sequence (DNA): TGTGCCACCAAGCCGACGAGTTCGAAACTAGCTCCCAGGCAAGAGACCCAGTACTTC.

The V and J genes are TRBV30 and TRBJ1-1; D remains ambiguous. Between the trimmed V and J ends, which lost 0 bases and 1 base, there was a span of 6 bases. From germline, CDR1 is GTSNPN and CDR2 SVGIG (reference sequence). CDR3 length: 13 amino acids. In DNA, the CDR3 is TGTGCCTGGAGTGTAAGAGAGAACACTGAAGCTTTCTTT. Translation gives CAWSVRENTEAFF.

V gene TRBV20-1 combines with J gene TRBJ2-3; D is possibly TRBD2 (6 bases). The V and J ends lost 6 bases and 5 bases respectively, with 24 bases between them. CDR3 length: 16 amino acids. Germline CDR1 DFQATT, CDR2 SNEGSKA (reference sequence). The CDR3 DNA reads TGCAGTGCCAATCAACACCGAGCGGAGGGAGGAGATACGCAGTATTTT. It encodes CSANQHRAEGGDTQYF.

The chain couples TRBV30 to TRBJ2-3; 16 bases fit TRBD2. J lost 2 bases, V lost 3 bases, and 8 bases had no gene match. Germline CDR1 and CDR2: GTSNPN and SVGIG (reference sequence). The CDR3 has 18 residues. The CDR3 spells CAWSVSGLAGGFTDTQYF. DNA for the CDR3: TGTGCCTGGAGCGTATCGGGACTAGCGGGAGGGTTCACAGATACGCAGTATTTT. Complete variable domain (other parts from reference TRBV30 and TRBJ2-3): SQTIHQWPATLVQPVGSPLSLECTVEGTSNPNLYWYRQAAGRGLQLLFYSVGIGQISSEVPQNLSASRPQDRQFILSSKKLLLSDSGFYLCAWSVSGLAGGFTDTQYFGPGTRLTVL.